This TCR beta chain came from a study of OX40 agonist ivuxolimab in advanced cancers. The assay was immunoSEQ multiplex PCR, and TCRdb's table has in-frame clones only and misses some. The sample contains under 85,000 clones, around nine tenths of which appear only once. This TCR came from an adult with an advanced solid tumor such as melanoma, head and neck, liver or kidney cancer. Sequenced here: CD4+ or CD8+ T cells sorted from blood, sampled in a trial of the OX40 agonist ivuxolimab.

The CDR3 sequence: CSVGPGQNTDTQYF. For the CDR3, the DNA is TGCAGCGTTGGGCCAGGGCAGAACACAGATACGCAGTATTTT. This sequence joins TRBV29-1 and TRBJ2-3; perhaps TRBD1 as D (5 bases). Germline V gene lookup returns CDR1 SQVTM and CDR2 ANQGSEA. Trimming took off 4 bases at V and 2 bases at J, with 13 bases between the two ends. This CDR3 has 14 amino acids.